This TCR beta chain was captured by sequencing in a study of Graves' ophthalmopathy and Graves' hyperthyroidism. Trimming left V 4 bases short and J 3 bases short, with 13 bases between. Looked up from germline, CDR1 is SQVTM and CDR2 is ANQGSEA. The CDR3 covers 13 residues. Ten or more counts support this clonotype. Transcripts of RNA were the source for amplifying TCR beta CDR3 regions. First-round RT-PCR employed HTBI primers, with a second-round multiplex PCR after it. TCRdb reprocessed the multiplex PCR reads via MiXCR and lists one record per CDR3 protein. Among over a million distinct CDR3 sequences listed, 36% were seen once.

What was sequenced was peripheral blood or thyroid tissue (not recorded which). The genes are TRBV29-1 and TRBJ2-7; D is undetermined. The clonotype was recovered from an adult man with Graves' hyperthyroidism. This CDR3 reads CSVGDGVGYEQYF. CDR3 in DNA: TGCAGCGTTGGAGATGGGGTCGGCTACGAGCAGTACTTC.